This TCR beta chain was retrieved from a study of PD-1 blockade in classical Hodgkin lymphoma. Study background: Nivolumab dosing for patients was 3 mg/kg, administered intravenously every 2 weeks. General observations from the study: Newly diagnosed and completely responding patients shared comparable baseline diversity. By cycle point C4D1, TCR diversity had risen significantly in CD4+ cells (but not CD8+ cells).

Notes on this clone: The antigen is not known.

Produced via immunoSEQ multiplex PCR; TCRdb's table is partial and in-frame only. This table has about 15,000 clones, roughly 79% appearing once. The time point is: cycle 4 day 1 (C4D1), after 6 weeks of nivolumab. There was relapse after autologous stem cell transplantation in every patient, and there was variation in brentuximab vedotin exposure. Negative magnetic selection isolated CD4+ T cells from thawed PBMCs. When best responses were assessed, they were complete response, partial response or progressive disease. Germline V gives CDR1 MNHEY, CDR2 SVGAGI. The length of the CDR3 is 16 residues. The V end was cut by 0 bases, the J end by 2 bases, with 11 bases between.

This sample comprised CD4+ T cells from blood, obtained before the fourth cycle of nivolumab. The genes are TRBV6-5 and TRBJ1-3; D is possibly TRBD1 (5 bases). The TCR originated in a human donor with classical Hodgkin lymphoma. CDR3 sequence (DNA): TGTGCCAGCAGTTACTCGCGACAGTCACCTGGAAACACCATATATTTT. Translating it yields CASSYSRQSPGNTIYF.